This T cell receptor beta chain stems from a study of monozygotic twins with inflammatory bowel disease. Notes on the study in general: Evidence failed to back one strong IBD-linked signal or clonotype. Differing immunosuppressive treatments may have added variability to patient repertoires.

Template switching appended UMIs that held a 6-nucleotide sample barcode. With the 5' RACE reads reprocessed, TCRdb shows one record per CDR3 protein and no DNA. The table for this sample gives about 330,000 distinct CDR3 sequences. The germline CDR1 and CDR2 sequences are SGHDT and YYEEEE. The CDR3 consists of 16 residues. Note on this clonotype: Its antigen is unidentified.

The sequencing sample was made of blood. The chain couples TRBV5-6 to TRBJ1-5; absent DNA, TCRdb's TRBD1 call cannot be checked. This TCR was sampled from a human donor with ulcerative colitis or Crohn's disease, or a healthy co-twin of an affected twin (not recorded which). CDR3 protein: CASSLKGVGSNQPQHF.